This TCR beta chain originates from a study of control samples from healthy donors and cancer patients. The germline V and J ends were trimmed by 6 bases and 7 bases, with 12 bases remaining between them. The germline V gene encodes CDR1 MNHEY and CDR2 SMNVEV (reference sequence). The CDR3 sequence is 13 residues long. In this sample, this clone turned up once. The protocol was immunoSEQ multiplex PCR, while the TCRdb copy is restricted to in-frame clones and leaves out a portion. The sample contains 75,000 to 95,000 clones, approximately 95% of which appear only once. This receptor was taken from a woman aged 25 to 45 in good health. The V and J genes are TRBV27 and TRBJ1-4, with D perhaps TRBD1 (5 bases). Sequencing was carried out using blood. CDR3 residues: CASRWGDGEKLFF. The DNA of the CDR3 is TGTGCCAGCAGGTGGGGCGACGGTGAAAAACTGTTTTTT.